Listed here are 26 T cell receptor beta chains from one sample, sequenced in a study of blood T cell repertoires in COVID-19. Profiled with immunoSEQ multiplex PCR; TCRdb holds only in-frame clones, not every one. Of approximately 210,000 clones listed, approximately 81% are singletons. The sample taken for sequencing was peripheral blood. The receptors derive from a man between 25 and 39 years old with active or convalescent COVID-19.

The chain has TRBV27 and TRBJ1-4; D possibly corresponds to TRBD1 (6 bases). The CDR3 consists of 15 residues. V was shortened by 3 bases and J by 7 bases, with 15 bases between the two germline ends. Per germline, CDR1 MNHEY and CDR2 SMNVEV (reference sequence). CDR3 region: CASSFAGGAAEKLFF. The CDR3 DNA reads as TGTGCCAGCAGTTTTGCTGGGGGGGCAGCTGAAAAACTGTTTTTT.

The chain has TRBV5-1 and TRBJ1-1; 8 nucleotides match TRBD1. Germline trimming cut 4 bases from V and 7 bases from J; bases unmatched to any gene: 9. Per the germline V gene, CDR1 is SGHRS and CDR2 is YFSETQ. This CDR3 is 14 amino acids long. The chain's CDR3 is CASSPVPGQVEAFF. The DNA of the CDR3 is TGCGCCAGCAGCCCGGTCCCGGGACAGGTTGAAGCTTTCTTT. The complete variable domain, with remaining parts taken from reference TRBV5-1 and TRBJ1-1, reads KAGVTQTPRYLIKTRGQQVTLSCSPISGHRSVSWYQQTPGQGLQFLFEYFSETQRNKGNFPGRFSGRQFSNSRSEMNVSTLELGDSALYLCASSPVPGQVEAFFGQGTRLTVV.

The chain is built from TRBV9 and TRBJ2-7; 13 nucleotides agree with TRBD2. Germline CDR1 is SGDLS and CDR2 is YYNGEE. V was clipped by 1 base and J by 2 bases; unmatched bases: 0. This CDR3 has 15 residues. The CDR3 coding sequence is TGTGCCAGCAGCGTAACTAGCGGGGGGGCCTACGAGCAGTACTTC. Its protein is CASSVTSGGAYEQYF.

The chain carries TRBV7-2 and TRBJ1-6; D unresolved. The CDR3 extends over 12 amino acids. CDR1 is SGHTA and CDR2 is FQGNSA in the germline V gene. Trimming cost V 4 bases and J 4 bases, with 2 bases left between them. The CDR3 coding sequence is TGTGCCAGCAGCTCTTATAATTCACCCCTCCACTTT. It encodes CASSSYNSPLHF. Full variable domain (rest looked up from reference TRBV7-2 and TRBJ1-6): GAGVSQSPSNKVTEKGKDVELRCDPISGHTALYWYRQSLGQGLEFLIYFQGNSAPDKSGLPSDRFSAERTGGSVSTLTIQRTQQEDSAVYLCASSSYNSPLHFGNGTRLTVT.

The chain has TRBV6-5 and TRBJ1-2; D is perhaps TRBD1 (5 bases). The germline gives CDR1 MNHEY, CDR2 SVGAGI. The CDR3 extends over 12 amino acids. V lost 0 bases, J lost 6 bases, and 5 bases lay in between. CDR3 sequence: CASSYSGHGYTF. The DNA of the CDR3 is TGTGCCAGCAGTTACTCGGGGCATGGCTACACCTTC.

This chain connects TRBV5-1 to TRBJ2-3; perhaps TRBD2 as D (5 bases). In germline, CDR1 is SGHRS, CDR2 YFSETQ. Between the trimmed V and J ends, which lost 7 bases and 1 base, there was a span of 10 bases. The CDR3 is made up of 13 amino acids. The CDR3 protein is CASGSPGTDTQYF. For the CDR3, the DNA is TGCGCCAGCGGGAGTCCGGGCACAGATACGCAGTATTTT.

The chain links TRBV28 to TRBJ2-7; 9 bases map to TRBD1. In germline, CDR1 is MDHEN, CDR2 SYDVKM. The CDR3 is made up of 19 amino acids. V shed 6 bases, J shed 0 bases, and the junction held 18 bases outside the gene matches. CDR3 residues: CASRFQPDRGITSSYEQYF. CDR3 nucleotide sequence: TGTGCCAGCAGGTTCCAACCGGACAGGGGAATAACTAGCTCCTACGAGCAGTACTTC.

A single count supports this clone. CDR3 region: CASSPTGKGVGEQYF. The CDR3 DNA is TGTGCCAGCAGCCCCACAGGGAAGGGGGTAGGGGAGCAGTACTTC. The V and J genes are TRBV5-4 and TRBJ2-7, with D perhaps TRBD1 (6 bases). Germline assignment: CDR1 SGHNT and CDR2 YYREEE (reference sequence). This CDR3 region has 15 residues. With 4 bases removed from V and 7 bases from J, the gap between germline ends came to 21 bases.

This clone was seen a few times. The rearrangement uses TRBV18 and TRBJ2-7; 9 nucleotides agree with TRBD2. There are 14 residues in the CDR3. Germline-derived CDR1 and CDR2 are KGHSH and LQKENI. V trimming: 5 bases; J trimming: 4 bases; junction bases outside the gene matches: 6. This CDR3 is CASSSGLAKYEQYF. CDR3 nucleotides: TGTGCCAGCTCATCTGGACTAGCGAAGTACGAGCAGTACTTC. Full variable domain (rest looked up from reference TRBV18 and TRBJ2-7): NAGVMQNPRHLVRRRGQEARLRCSPMKGHSHVYWYRQLPEEGLKFMVYLQKENIIDESGMPKERFSAEFPKEGPSILRIQQVVRGDSAAYFCASSSGLAKYEQYFGPGTRLTVT.

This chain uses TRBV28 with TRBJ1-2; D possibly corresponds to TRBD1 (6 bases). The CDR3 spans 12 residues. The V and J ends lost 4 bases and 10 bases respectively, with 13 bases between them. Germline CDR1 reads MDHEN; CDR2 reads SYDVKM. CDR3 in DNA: TGTGCCAGCAGTTCCTCGACAGGCTACTACACCTTC. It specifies CASSSSTGYYTF.

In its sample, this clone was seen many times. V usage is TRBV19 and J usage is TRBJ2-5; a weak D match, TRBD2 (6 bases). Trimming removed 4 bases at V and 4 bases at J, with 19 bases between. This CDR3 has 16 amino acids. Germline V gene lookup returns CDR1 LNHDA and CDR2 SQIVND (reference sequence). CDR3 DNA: TGTGCCAGTAGTACTACTAGGAGGGGAATGGTAGAGACCCAGTACTTC. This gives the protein CASSTTRRGMVETQYF. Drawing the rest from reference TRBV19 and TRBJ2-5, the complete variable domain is DGGITQSPKYLFRKEGQNVTLSCEQNLNHDAMYWYRQDPGQGLRLIYYSQIVNDFQKGDIAEGYSVSREKKESFPLTVTSAQKNPTAFYLCASSTTRRGMVETQYFGPGTRLLVL.

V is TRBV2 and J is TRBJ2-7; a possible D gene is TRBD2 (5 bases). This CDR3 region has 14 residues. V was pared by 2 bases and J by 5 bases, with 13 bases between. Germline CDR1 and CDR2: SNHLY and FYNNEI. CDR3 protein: CASSERGRTNEQYF. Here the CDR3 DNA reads TGTGCCAGCAGTGAAAGAGGGCGGACCAACGAGCAGTACTTC.

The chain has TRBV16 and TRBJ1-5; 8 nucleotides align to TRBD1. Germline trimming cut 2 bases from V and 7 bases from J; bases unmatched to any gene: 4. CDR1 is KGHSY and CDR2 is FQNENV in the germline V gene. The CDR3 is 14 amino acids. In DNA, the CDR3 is TGTGCCAGCAGCCAACGGGACAGGATGCAGCCCCAGCATTTT. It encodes CASSQRDRMQPQHF.

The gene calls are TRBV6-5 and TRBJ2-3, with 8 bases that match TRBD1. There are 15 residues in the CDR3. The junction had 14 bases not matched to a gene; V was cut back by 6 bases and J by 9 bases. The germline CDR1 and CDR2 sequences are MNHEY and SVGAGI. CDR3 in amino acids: CASRPQGATQGTQYF. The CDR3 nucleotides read TGTGCCAGCAGACCCCAGGGGGCCACACAGGGGACGCAGTATTTT.

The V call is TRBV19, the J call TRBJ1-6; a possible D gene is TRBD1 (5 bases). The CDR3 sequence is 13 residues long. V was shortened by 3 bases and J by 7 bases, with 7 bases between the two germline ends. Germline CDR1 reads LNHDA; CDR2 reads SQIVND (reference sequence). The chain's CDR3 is CASSMGPNSPLHF. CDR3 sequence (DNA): TGTGCCAGTAGTATGGGGCCCAATTCACCCCTCCACTTT. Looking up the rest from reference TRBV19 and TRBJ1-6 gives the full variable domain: DGGITQSPKYLFRKEGQNVTLSCEQNLNHDAMYWYRQDPGQGLRLIYYSQIVNDFQKGDIAEGYSVSREKKESFPLTVTSAQKNPTAFYLCASSMGPNSPLHFGNGTRLTVT.

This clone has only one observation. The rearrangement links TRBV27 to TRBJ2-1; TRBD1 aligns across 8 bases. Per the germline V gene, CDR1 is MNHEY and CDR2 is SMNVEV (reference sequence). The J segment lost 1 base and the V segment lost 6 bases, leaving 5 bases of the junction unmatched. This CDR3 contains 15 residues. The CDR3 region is CASSNWTGSYNEQFF. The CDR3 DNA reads TGTGCCAGCAGCAACTGGACAGGGTCCTACAATGAGCAGTTCTTC.

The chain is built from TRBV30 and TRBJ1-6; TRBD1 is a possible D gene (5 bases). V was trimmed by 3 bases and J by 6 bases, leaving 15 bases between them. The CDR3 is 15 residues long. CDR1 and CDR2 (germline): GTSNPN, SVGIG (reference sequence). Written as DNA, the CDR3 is TGTGCCTGGAGCGCCTGGGGGGGGTCTAATTCACCCCTCCACTTT. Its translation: CAWSAWGGSNSPLHF.

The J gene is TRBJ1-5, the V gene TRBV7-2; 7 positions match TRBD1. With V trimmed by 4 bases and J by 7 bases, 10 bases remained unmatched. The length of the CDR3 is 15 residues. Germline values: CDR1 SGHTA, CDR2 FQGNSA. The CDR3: CASSSQGQGVQPQHF. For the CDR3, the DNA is TGTGCCAGCAGCTCCCAGGGGCAGGGGGTACAGCCCCAGCATTTT. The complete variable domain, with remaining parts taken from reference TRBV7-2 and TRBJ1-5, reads GAGVSQSPSNKVTEKGKDVELRCDPISGHTALYWYRQSLGQGLEFLIYFQGNSAPDKSGLPSDRFSAERTGGSVSTLTIQRTQQEDSAVYLCASSSQGQGVQPQHFGDGTRLSIL.

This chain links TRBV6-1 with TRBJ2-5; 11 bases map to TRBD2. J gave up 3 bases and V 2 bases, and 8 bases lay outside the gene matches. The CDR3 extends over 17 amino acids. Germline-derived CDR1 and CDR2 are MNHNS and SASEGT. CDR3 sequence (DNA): TGTGCCAGCAGTGAAATGGGAAGACTAGCGGGGAAAGAGACCCAGTACTTC. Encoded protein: CASSEMGRLAGKETQYF.

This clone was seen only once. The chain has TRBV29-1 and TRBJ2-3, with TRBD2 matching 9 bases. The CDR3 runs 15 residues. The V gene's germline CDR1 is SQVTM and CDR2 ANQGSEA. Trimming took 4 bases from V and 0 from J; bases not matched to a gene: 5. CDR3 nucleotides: TGCAGCGTTGGGAGACTAGCGGCTAGCACAGATACGCAGTATTTT. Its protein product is CSVGRLAASTDTQYF.

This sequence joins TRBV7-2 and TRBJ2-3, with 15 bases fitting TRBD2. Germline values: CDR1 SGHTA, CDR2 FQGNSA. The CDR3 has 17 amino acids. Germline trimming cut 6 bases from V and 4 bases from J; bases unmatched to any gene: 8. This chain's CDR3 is CASSTGLAGGPADTQYF. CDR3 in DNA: TGTGCCAGCAGTACTGGACTAGCGGGGGGGCCAGCAGATACGCAGTATTTT.

CDR3 nucleotides: TGTGCCACCAGCAGAGATGGACTAAACTACAATGAGCAGTTCTTC. Its translation: CATSRDGLNYNEQFF. J is TRBJ2-1 and V is TRBV15; D possibly corresponds to TRBD2 (6 bases). Germline V gene data show CDR1 as LNHNV and CDR2 as YYDKDF (reference sequence). Between the trimmed V and J ends, which lost 0 bases and 3 bases, there was a span of 9 bases. The CDR3 loop spans 15 amino acids.

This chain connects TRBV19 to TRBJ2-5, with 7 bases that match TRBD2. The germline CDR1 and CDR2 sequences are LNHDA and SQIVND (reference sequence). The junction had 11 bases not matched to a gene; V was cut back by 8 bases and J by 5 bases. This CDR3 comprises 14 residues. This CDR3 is CASGPSGWKETQYF. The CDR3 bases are TGTGCCAGTGGGCCTAGCGGCTGGAAGGAGACCCAGTACTTC.

The DNA of the CDR3 is TGTGCCAGCTCACCGGAAAGCGGGGATCTCTACGAGCAGTACTTC. Encoded protein: CASSPESGDLYEQYF. The chain combines TRBV18 with TRBJ2-7, with TRBD2 matching 7 bases. Germline CDR1 and CDR2: KGHSH and LQKENI. Germline trimming cut 3 bases from V and 3 bases from J; bases unmatched to any gene: 8. This CDR3 contains 15 residues.

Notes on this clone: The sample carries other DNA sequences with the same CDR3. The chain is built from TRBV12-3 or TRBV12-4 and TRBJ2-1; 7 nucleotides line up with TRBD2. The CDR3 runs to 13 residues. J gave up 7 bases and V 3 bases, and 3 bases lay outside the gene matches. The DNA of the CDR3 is TGTGCCAGCAGTTTGGGGAGGGTAAATGAGCAGTTCTTC. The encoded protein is CASSLGRVNEQFF.

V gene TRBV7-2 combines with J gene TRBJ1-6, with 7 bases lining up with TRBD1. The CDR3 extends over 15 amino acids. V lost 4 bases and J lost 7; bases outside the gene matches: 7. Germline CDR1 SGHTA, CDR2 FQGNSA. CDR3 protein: CASSSGDRLNSPLHF. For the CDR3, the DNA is TGTGCCAGCAGCTCCGGGGACAGACTAAATTCACCCCTCCACTTT.